The rows below give T cell receptor beta chains drawn from one sample of a study of vaccination effects on CD4 cells after COVID-19. The antigens of these receptors remain unknown. The table came from immunoSEQ multiplex PCR; TCRdb's copy has only in-frame clones and leaves some out. The sample lists approximately 23,000 clones; approximately 70% were seen once. The material was CD4+ T cells from PBMCs cultured with HCoV-NL63 spike peptides, obtained before COVID-19 vaccination. Receptors originate from a human donor who received a COVID-19 vaccine. CDR3s include the opening cysteine and the closing phenylalanine or tryptophan. D genes are given only for firm matches. Expanded clones are given a class, and other clones once, few, many or no size at all.

D	length	V	J	size	DNA	CDR3
TRBD2	15	TRBV5-4	TRBJ2-1	once	TGTGCCAGCAGCTTAATGACTAGCGGGAGGAATGAGCAGTTCTTC	CASSLMTSGRNEQFF
NA	14	TRBV6-5	TRBJ1-4	NA	TGTGCCAGCAGACGACAGCCAACTAATGAAAAACTGTTTTTT	CASRRQPTNEKLFF
NA	17	TRBV5-6	TRBJ2-7	NA	TGTGCCAGCAGCCGATCCGGGGCCCTTTTTGCCTCTCGCGAGCAGTACTTC	CASSRSGALFASREQYF
NA	16	TRBV3-1/TRBV3-2	TRBJ1-4	NA	TGTGCCAGCAGCCCGCAATACAACAGGGATGGGGAAAAACTGTTTTTT	CASSPQYNRDGEKLFF
NA	16	TRBV7-9	TRBJ1-1	few	TGTGCCAGCAGCCCATCCCCCGGACAGAGAAACACTGAAGCTTTCTTT	CASSPSPGQRNTEAFF
NA	12	TRBV30	TRBJ1-2	NA	TGTGCCTGGAGTCTAGCTAACTATGGCTACACCTTC	CAWSLANYGYTF
TRBD2	13	TRBV10-3	TRBJ2-2	few	TGTGCCAAGGGACTAGCGGGGACCGGGGAGCTGTTTTTT	CAKGLAGTGELFF
TRBD2	16	TRBV4-2	TRBJ2-2	NA	TGTGCCAGCAGCCAACAGCGGGGGGGCCTTGGCGGGGAGCTGTTTTTT	CASSQQRGGLGGELFF
NA	15	TRBV5-1	TRBJ2-4	NA	TGCGCCAGCAGCTTGGAGGGCAGGGCGACAAACATTCAGTACTTC	CASSLEGRATNIQYF
TRBD1	15	TRBV27	TRBJ2-1	few	TGTGCCAGCAGTTTTGGGGACAGGGGTAGCAATGAGCAGTTCTTC	CASSFGDRGSNEQFF
TRBD1	14	TRBV10-3	TRBJ2-7	NA	TGTGCCACAGAGGGTGACAGGGTGCCCCCGGAGCAGTACTTC	CATEGDRVPPEQYF
TRBD2	23	TRBV4-2	TRBJ2-3	few	TGTGCCAGCAGCCTAACGTACTCCGGGGGGGCCGGGTCGGTCGGATCCAGCACAGATACGCAGTATTTT	CASSLTYSGGAGSVGSSTDTQYF
NA	13	TRBV2	TRBJ1-3	NA	TGTGCCAGCACGTCACTGAGGGGAAACACCATATATTTT	CASTSLRGNTIYF
NA	15	TRBV10-1	TRBJ2-2	NA	TGCGCCAGCAGTGAGTCGGCGGGTCGGGCCGGGGAGCTGTTTTTT	CASSESAGRAGELFF
NA	14	TRBV7-2	TRBJ2-3	NA	TGTGCCAGCAGCTATACCAGGGGCACAGATACGCAGTATTTT	CASSYTRGTDTQYF
TRBD1	12	TRBV29-1	TRBJ1-4	few	TGCAGCGGGGGACAGGGGAATGAAAAACTGTTTTTT	CSGGQGNEKLFF
NA	16	TRBV15	TRBJ1-5	once	TGTGCCACCAGCAGAGCGCGAGACTTTAGCAATCAGCCCCAGCATTTT	CATSRARDFSNQPQHF
TRBD1	13	TRBV6-5	TRBJ1-1	once	TGTGCCAGCAGCGGGACAGGGCCCACTGAAGCTTTCTTT	CASSGTGPTEAFF
TRBD2	14	TRBV18	TRBJ2-1	NA	TGTGCCAGCTCACCACGGGACTATAACAATGAGCAGTTCTTC	CASSPRDYNNEQFF
TRBD1	15	TRBV27	TRBJ2-2	once	TGTGCCAGCCGAAAACAGGGGGCGAACACCGGGGAGCTGTTTTTT	CASRKQGANTGELFF
NA	11	TRBV20-1	TRBJ2-5	NA	TGCAGTGCTAGACGTCAGGAGACCCAGTACTTC	CSARRQETQYF
NA	11	TRBV30	TRBJ1-2	NA	TGTGCCTGGAGTGTCCTAGGAGGCTACACCTTC	CAWSVLGGYTF
NA	18	TRBV10-3	TRBJ2-1	few	TGTGCCATCAGTGAGAATCCCCGGGACACGATTTCCTACAATGAGCAGTTCTTC	CAISENPRDTISYNEQFF
NA	15	TRBV5-4	TRBJ2-2	once	TGTGCCAGCAGCTTCAAAGGGGCAATCACCGGGGAGCTGTTTTTT	CASSFKGAITGELFF
NA	14	TRBV5-4	TRBJ1-3	NA	TGTGCCAGCAGCCGGAACCGATCTGGAAACACCATATATTTT	CASSRNRSGNTIYF
TRBD1	15	TRBV5-6	TRBJ1-5	NA	TGTGCCAGCAGCGTCGACAGGGAGAGCAATCAGCCCCAGCATTTT	CASSVDRESNQPQHF
TRBD1	16	TRBV6-5	TRBJ1-1	NA	TGTGCCAGCAGTTACTCGGGGCAGGGGGTGAACACTGAAGCTTTCTTT	CASSYSGQGVNTEAFF
NA	12	TRBV2	TRBJ1-5	NA	TGTGCCAGCAGGGGCAGCAATCAGCCCCAGCATTTT	CASRGSNQPQHF
TRBD1	16	TRBV5-1	TRBJ1-1	NA	TGCGCCAGCAGCTTTACAGGGGGATACGGGGGTACTGAAGCTTTCTTT	CASSFTGGYGGTEAFF
TRBD1	14	TRBV5-1	TRBJ1-2	NA	TGCGCCAGCAGCTGGGATTTGACAGGGTATGGCTACACCTTC	CASSWDLTGYGYTF
NA	12	TRBV10-2	TRBJ1-2	NA	TGCGCCAGCAGCCGAGACGACTATGGCTACACCTTC	CASSRDDYGYTF
TRBD1	16	TRBV29-1	TRBJ1-1	NA	TGCAGCGTAGCCGGGACAGGGGGAGGTCGGGTCACTGAAGCTTTCTTT	CSVAGTGGGRVTEAFF
NA	15	TRBV3-1/TRBV3-2	TRBJ2-1	NA	TGTGCCAGCAGCCAAGAGCGTTTTAAGAAGGATGAGCAGTTCTTC	CASSQERFKKDEQFF
NA	11	TRBV20-1	TRBJ2-5	few	TGCAGTGCTAGCACTAAAGAGACCCAGTACTTC	CSASTKETQYF
NA	14	TRBV10-3	TRBJ2-3	NA	TGTGCCACCCTAGGGCCGAGGGGCACAGATACGCAGTATTTT	CATLGPRGTDTQYF
NA	12	TRBV19	TRBJ1-1	few	TGTGCCAGTAGCGACAGGAACACTGAAGCTTTCTTT	CASSDRNTEAFF
TRBD1	14	TRBV9	TRBJ2-7	NA	TGTGCCAGCAGCGAGGGGACAGGGGCCTACGAGCAGTACTTC	CASSEGTGAYEQYF
NA	13	TRBV7-2	TRBJ1-2	NA	TGTGCCAGCAGCTTCGTAACTAACTATGGCTACACCTTC	CASSFVTNYGYTF
TRBD1	15	TRBV7-2	TRBJ1-4	NA	TGTGCCAGCAGCTTGACGGGACAGGGGGTCGAAAAACTGTTTTTT	CASSLTGQGVEKLFF
TRBD1	15	TRBV3-1/TRBV3-2	TRBJ1-5	NA	TGTGCCAGCAGCCAGGGGGACAGCGGCAATCAGCCCCAGCATTTT	CASSQGDSGNQPQHF
NA	16	TRBV7-2	TRBJ2-1	NA	TGTGCCAGCAGCTCCAGGCGGGGCCGCCGCTACAATGAGCAGTTCTTC	CASSSRRGRRYNEQFF
TRBD2	15	TRBV11-2	TRBJ2-1	once	TGTGCCAGCAGCTTAGTTGGCGGGAGTAACAATGAGCAGTTCTTC	CASSLVGGSNNEQFF
NA	16	TRBV19	TRBJ1-1	NA	TGTGCCAGTAGTCCGTCGACAATCCTCCTGAACACTGAAGCTTTCTTT	CASSPSTILLNTEAFF
TRBD2	13	TRBV11-2	TRBJ2-3	NA	TGTGCCAGCAGGAGCGGGAGCTCAGATACGCAGTATTTT	CASRSGSSDTQYF
NA	14	TRBV5-1	TRBJ1-4	few	TGCGCCAGCAGCCTGTCACACGCTAATGAAAAACTGTTTTTT	CASSLSHANEKLFF
TRBD1	24	TRBV6-2/TRBV6-3	TRBJ1-4	NA	TGTGCCAGCAGCCCCCCTCCCGGGACAGGGTTTACGGGACGACGTTGGCCCTCTAATGAAAAACTGTTTTTT	CASSPPPGTGFTGRRWPSNEKLFF
NA	16	TRBV5-6	TRBJ2-2	NA	TGTGCCAGCACCCCCGTGTGGGGGGCGAACACCGGGGAGCTGTTTTTT	CASTPVWGANTGELFF
TRBD2	15	TRBV14	TRBJ2-6	NA	TGTGCCAGCAGCCCGGGGGGAGCTGGGGCCAACGTCCTGACTTTC	CASSPGGAGANVLTF
NA	12	TRBV30	TRBJ1-1	NA	TGTGCCTGGAGTCGGGGGATTGCTGAAGCTTTCTTT	CAWSRGIAEAFF
NA	13	TRBV5-1	TRBJ1-1	few	TGCGCCAGCAGCCAAGCAATGAACACTGAAGCTTTCTTT	CASSQAMNTEAFF
NA	16	TRBV5-6	TRBJ2-5	NA	TGTGCCAGCAGCTTGGCTCTGACAGGCAGGGGAGAGACCCAGTACTTC	CASSLALTGRGETQYF
NA	16	TRBV21-1	TRBJ2-5	NA	TGTGCCAGCAGCAAACCCCCGGGACGAAGGGAAGAGACCCAGTACTTC	CASSKPPGRREETQYF
NA	14	TRBV7-7	TRBJ1-2	NA	TGTGCCAGCAGCAAGGACGGGGCAGGGAATGGCTACACCTTC	CASSKDGAGNGYTF
NA	11	TRBV11-3	TRBJ2-7	NA	TGTGCCAGCAGCTACCGGGACCATCTGTACTTC	CASSYRDHLYF